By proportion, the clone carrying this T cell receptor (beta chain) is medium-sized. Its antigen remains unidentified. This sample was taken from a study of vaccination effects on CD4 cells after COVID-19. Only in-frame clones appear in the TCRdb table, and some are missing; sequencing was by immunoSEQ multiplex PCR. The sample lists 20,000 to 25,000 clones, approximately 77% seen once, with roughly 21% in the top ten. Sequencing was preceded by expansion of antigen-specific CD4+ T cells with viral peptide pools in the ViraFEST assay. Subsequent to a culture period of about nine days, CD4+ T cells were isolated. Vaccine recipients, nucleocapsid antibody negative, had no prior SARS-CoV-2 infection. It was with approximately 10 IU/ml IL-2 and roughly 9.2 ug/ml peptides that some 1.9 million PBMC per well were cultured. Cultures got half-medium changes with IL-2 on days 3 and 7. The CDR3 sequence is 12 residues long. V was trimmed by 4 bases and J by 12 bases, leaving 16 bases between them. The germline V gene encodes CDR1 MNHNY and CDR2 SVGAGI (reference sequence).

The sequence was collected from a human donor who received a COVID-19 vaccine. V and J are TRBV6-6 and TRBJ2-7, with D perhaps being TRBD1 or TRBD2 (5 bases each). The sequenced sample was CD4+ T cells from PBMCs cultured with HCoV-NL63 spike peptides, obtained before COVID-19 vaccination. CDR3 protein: CASSFSGTQGYF. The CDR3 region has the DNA TGTGCCAGCAGTTTCTCCGGGACCCAAGGGTACTTC.